Each of the 30 T cell receptor beta chains below was sequenced from the same sample in a study of T cell clonality in common variable immunodeficiency. Generated by immunoSEQ multiplex PCR, the TCRdb table keeps only in-frame clones and is missing some. The repertoire consists of tens of thousands of clones, none detected only once. Material for sequencing was peripheral blood mononuclear cells. These receptors all come from a person aged 18 to 69 in good health.

The table lists this clone with many counts. The read ends 3 residues before the CDR3 terminus; that terminus is restored from the germline J gene. This chain connects TRBV5-1 to TRBJ2-7, with D possibly being TRBD1 (6 bases). CDR3 length equals 13 residues. Germline assignment: CDR1 SGHRS and CDR2 YFSETQ. Between the trimmed V and J ends, which lost 0 bases and 6 bases, there was a span of 10 bases. CDR3 bases read: TGCGCCAGCAGCTTGGAGGGGGTCAGCGAG. Protein product: CASSLEGVSE. The complete CDR3 sequence is CASSLEGVSEQYF.

This clone was seen at least ten times. Read data end 3 residues before the CDR3 end; the end is taken from the germline J gene. This chain joins TRBV30 and TRBJ1-6; possibly TRBD1 for D (5 bases). V was clipped by 6 bases and J by 2 bases, with 17 bases between them. The CDR3 is 16 residues long. Germline CDR1 GTSNPN, CDR2 SVGIG (reference sequence). CDR3 DNA (partial): TGTGCCTGTCCCGGGGGGGGGACGACCTATAATTCACCC. Protein product: CACPGGGTTYNSP. The entire CDR3 protein is CACPGGGTTYNSPLHF. The full variable domain, with the rest looked up from reference TRBV30 and TRBJ1-6, is SQTIHQWPATLVQPVGSPLSLECTVEGTSNPNLYWYRQAAGRGLQLLFYSVGIGQISSEVPQNLSASRPQDRQFILSSKKLLLSDSGFYLCACPGGGTTYNSPLHFGNGTRLTVT.

This clone was detected ten times or more. The DNA ends 3 residues before the CDR3 does, and the rest of the CDR3 is filled in from the germline J gene. This chain joins TRBV6-2 or TRBV6-3 and TRBJ2-2, with a tentative D call TRBD1 (5 bases). There are 11 residues in the CDR3. V was clipped by 10 bases and J by 7 bases, with 10 bases between them. The germline CDR1 and CDR2 sequences are MNHEY and SVGEGT. The sequenced part of the CDR3 DNA is TGTGCCAACGGCCAGGGCGGGGAG. Amino acids: CANGQGGE. The entire CDR3 is CANGQGGELFF.

There are many counts of this clone. The observed sequence ends 3 residues before the CDR3 terminus, with the missing tail filled in from the germline J gene. This sequence joins TRBV2 and TRBJ2-5, with 11 bases fitting TRBD2. The V gene's germline CDR1 is SNHLY and CDR2 FYNNEI. Trimming cost V 6 bases and J 3 bases; bases outside gene matches: 3. This CDR3 spans 14 amino acids. The CDR3 is CASRGTSGKETQYF. CDR3 DNA, as far as it was read: TGTGCCAGCAGGGGGACTAGCGGTAAAGAGACC. The full variable domain, with the rest looked up from reference TRBV2 and TRBJ2-5, is EPEVTQTPSHQVTQMGQEVILRCVPISNHLYFYWYRQILGQKVEFLVSFYNNEISEKSEIFDDQFSVERPDGSNFTLKIRSTKLEDSAMYFCASRGTSGKETQYFGPGTRLLVL.

Ten or more counts support this clone. The sequence runs out 3 residues before the end of the CDR3; the remainder is reconstructed from the germline J gene. This chain connects TRBV14 to TRBJ1-2, with D perhaps TRBD1 (5 bases). This CDR3 spans 17 amino acids. The V end was cut by 2 bases, the J end by 0 bases, with 16 bases between. Germline CDR1 reads SGHDN; CDR2 reads FVKESK. The DNA read from the CDR3 is TGTGCCAGCAGCCAACACGACAGATTTCCCTCTAACTATGGC. Protein product: CASSQHDRFPSNYG. The full-length CDR3 reads as CASSQHDRFPSNYGYTF. The variable domain in full, completed from reference TRBV14 and TRBJ1-2, reads EAGVTQFPSHSVIEKGQTVTLRCDPISGHDNLYWYRRVMGKEIKFLLHFVKESKQDESGMPNNRFLAERTGGTYSTLKVQPAELEDSGVYFCASSQHDRFPSNYGYTFGSGTRLTVV.

The sample holds many counts of this clone. The read gets to within 3 residues of the CDR3 end, and the germline J gene fills in the rest. This rearrangement joins TRBV20-1 to TRBJ2-7, with 9 bases lining up with TRBD1. J was trimmed by 2 bases and V by 6 bases; bases with no gene match: 8. CDR3 length equals 14 residues. The germline V gene encodes CDR1 DFQATT and CDR2 SNEGSKA (reference sequence). CDR3 region: CSAVRGQGAYEQYF. CDR3 DNA (partial): TGCAGTGCCGTCCGGGGACAGGGAGCCTACGAG.

This clone has ten or more counts. The CDR3 bases that were read are TGTGCCAGCTCACCTTACGCCGGTGATGGGCCTGAA. Protein: CASSPYAGDGPE. The full CDR3 protein reads CASSPYAGDGPEAFF. The chain has TRBV18 and TRBJ1-1; D is undetermined. Read coverage stops 3 residues before the CDR3 terminus; the germline J gene supplies the remainder. This CDR3 comprises 15 residues. Deletions cut 3 bases from V and 6 bases from J, with 17 bases between. Germline V gives CDR1 KGHSH, CDR2 LQKENI.

Many counts were recorded for this clone. Read data end 3 residues before the CDR3 end; the end is taken from the germline J gene. The chain recombines TRBV5-4 with TRBJ1-3, with no clear D. The CDR3 spans 15 residues. Trimming removed 2 bases from V and 0 bases from J, with 9 bases in between. CDR1 SGHNT and CDR2 YYREEE come from the germline V gene (reference sequence). CDR3 DNA, as far as it was read: TGTGCCAGCAGCTTCGGCGGCCTCTCTGGAAACACC. Its protein is CASSFGGLSGNT. Given in full, the CDR3 is CASSFGGLSGNTIYF.

This clone was counted ten times or more. The CDR3 extends 3 residues past the end of the read, so its final part is completed from the germline J gene. The chain has TRBV18 and TRBJ2-3; tentatively, D is TRBD1 (6 bases). Trimming shortened V by 3 bases and J by 5 bases, and 12 bases separated the two germline ends. Germline V lookup: CDR1 KGHSH, CDR2 LQKENI. This CDR3 contains 14 residues. Partial CDR3 DNA: TGTGCCAGCTCACCGGCAGGGGCCGGAGATACG. This translates into CASSPAGAGDT. In full, the CDR3 is CASSPAGAGDTQYF.

This clone was seen at least ten times. Read sequence stops 3 residues before the CDR3 end, and the germline J gene provides the missing end. The chain couples TRBV19 to TRBJ2-1; TRBD1 is a possible D gene (6 bases). The CDR3 totals 12 residues. Trimming took off 8 bases at V and 3 bases at J, with 8 bases between the two ends. The V gene's germline CDR1 is LNHDA and CDR2 SQIVND (reference sequence). CDR3 bases read: TGTGCCAGTTGGGACAACTACAATGAG. It is translated as CASWDNYNE. The complete CDR3 sequence is CASWDNYNEQFF.

The table lists this clone with many counts. Read data end 3 residues before the CDR3 end; the end is taken from the germline J gene. The gene calls are TRBV7-6 and TRBJ2-3; D gene uncertain. This CDR3 comprises 13 residues. With 1 base removed from V and 5 bases from J, the gap between germline ends came to 7 bases. Germline lookup yields CDR1 SGHVS and CDR2 FNYEAQ. CDR3 residues: CASSLDEVDTQYF. CDR3 bases read: TGTGCCAGCAGCTTAGATGAGGTAGATACG.

This clone has at least ten counts. The CDR3 end falls 3 residues outside the read, so it is completed with the germline J gene. This sequence joins TRBV18 and TRBJ2-1; 14 nucleotides align to TRBD2. This CDR3 spans 15 amino acids. Germline assignment: CDR1 KGHSH and CDR2 LQKENI. J was trimmed by 5 bases and V by 3 bases; bases with no gene match: 0. CDR3 DNA (partial): TGTGCCAGCTCACCGGGACTAGCGGGGGACAATGAG. It is translated as CASSPGLAGDNE. The full CDR3 reads CASSPGLAGDNEQFF.

This clone was detected many times. The read stops 3 residues short of the end of the CDR3; the missing end is completed from the germline J gene. The V call is TRBV20-1, the J call TRBJ2-7, with 8 bases matching TRBD2. This CDR3 is 14 amino acids long. J was trimmed by 4 bases and V by 0 bases; bases with no gene match: 5. The germline V gene encodes CDR1 DFQATT and CDR2 SNEGSKA (reference sequence). Incomplete CDR3 DNA: TGCAGTGCTAGAGACCTTAGCGGGAATTACGAG. Its translation is CSARDLSGNYE. The whole CDR3 region reads CSARDLSGNYEQYF.

The table lists this clone with many counts. With the read ending 3 residues before the CDR3 end, the germline J gene is used to fill in that end. The chain uses TRBV5-1 and TRBJ1-2; D remains ambiguous. Trimming cost V 0 bases and J 0 bases, with 9 bases left between them. This CDR3 spans 15 amino acids. Germline assignment: CDR1 SGHRS and CDR2 YFSETQ. Incomplete CDR3 DNA: TGCGCCAGCAGCTTGGCCGAAGAGGCTAACTATGGC. This encodes CASSLAEEANYG. The entire CDR3 is CASSLAEEANYGYTF.

This clone was seen ten or more times. The read stops 3 residues short of the end of the CDR3; the missing end is completed from the germline J gene. This rearrangement joins TRBV5-5 to TRBJ2-3; tentatively, D is TRBD1 (5 bases). CDR3 length: 14 residues. Between the trimmed V and J ends, which lost 5 bases and 2 bases, there was a span of 12 bases. Germline lookup yields CDR1 SGHKS and CDR2 YYEKEE (reference sequence). The covered CDR3 bases are TGTGCCAGCAGTCTCCAGGGTAACACAGATACG. This gives the protein CASSLQGNTDT. From start to end, the CDR3 is CASSLQGNTDTQYF.

This clone was recorded many times. CDR3 residues: CASRPSADYNYGYTF. The sequenced CDR3 bases are TGTGCCAGCAGGCCCTCCGCAGATTATAACTATGGC. This chain connects TRBV2 to TRBJ1-2; D unclear. The read falls 3 residues short of the CDR3 end, and the missing part is taken from the germline J gene. The ends were cut back, 6 bases at V and 1 base at J, with 15 bases in the middle. Germline V gene sequence: CDR1 SNHLY, CDR2 FYNNEI. The CDR3 has 15 residues. Drawing the rest from reference TRBV2 and TRBJ1-2, the complete variable domain is EPEVTQTPSHQVTQMGQEVILRCVPISNHLYFYWYRQILGQKVEFLVSFYNNEISEKSEIFDDQFSVERPDGSNFTLKIRSTKLEDSAMYFCASRPSADYNYGYTFGSGTRLTVV.

This clone was picked up many times. CDR3 in amino acids: CASNPGSLARYGYTF. The part of the CDR3 DNA that was read is TGTGCCAGCAACCCAGGGAGCCTCGCCCGCTATGGC. The chain carries TRBV5-6 and TRBJ1-2, with a possible D match to TRBD1 (5 bases). The read terminates 3 residues ahead of where the CDR3 ends, so the germline J gene completes it. Germline CDR1 SGHDT, CDR2 YYEEEE. Trimming cost V 6 bases and J 4 bases, with 19 bases left between them. This CDR3 is built from 15 residues.

This clone appeared many times. The read terminates 3 residues ahead of where the CDR3 ends, so the germline J gene completes it. This chain uses TRBV18 with TRBJ1-1; 7 positions agree with TRBD1. Germline CDR1 reads KGHSH; CDR2 reads LQKENI. CDR3 length: 15 amino acids. V lost 6 bases to trimming and J lost 3 bases; unmatched junction nucleotides: 10. The CDR3 bases that were read are TGTGCCAGCTCTCCTCTGGACAGGTCGGACACTGAA. Its translation is CASSPLDRSDTE. The full CDR3 sequence reads CASSPLDRSDTEAFF.

There are many counts of this clone. The read is 3 residues too short to cover the CDR3 end, so that end is filled in from the germline J gene. V and J are TRBV6-4 and TRBJ2-3; 13 nucleotides match TRBD2. CDR1 is MRHNA, CDR2 SNTAGT, per germline. This CDR3 region has 14 residues. V lost 5 bases, J lost 4 bases, and 0 bases stayed unmatched. The sequenced part of the CDR3 DNA is TGTGCCAGCAGTACTAGCGGGGGGGCAGATACG. Amino acid sequence: CASSTSGGADT. The entire CDR3 protein is CASSTSGGADTQYF.

This clone was found many times. The sequenced fragment ends 3 residues before the CDR3 boundary, so the rest is inferred from the germline J gene. The rearrangement joins TRBV20-1 to TRBJ2-7; a possible D gene is TRBD1 (7 bases). V gave up 3 bases and J gave up 2 bases, with 11 bases separating them. CDR3 length: 13 amino acids. Germline values: CDR1 DFQATT, CDR2 SNEGSKA (reference sequence). CDR3 protein: CSASGGTAYEQYF. The part of the CDR3 DNA that was read is TGCAGTGCTAGCGGAGGGACAGCCTACGAG.

This clone was recorded many times. The observed sequence ends 3 residues before the CDR3 terminus, with the missing tail filled in from the germline J gene. The rearrangement links TRBV30 to TRBJ1-6; TRBD1 might be the D (5 bases). CDR3 length: 15 residues. V was cut by 0 bases and J by 6 bases, with 12 bases left in between. The germline V gene has CDR1 GTSNPN and CDR2 SVGIG (reference sequence). The CDR3 DNA, read in part, is TGTGCCTGGAGTGTTATGCGGGGGTTTAATTCACCC. Translation: CAWSVMRGFNSP. The full CDR3 reads CAWSVMRGFNSPLHF.

This clone was counted ten times or more. The CDR3 end falls 3 residues outside the read, so it is completed with the germline J gene. This rearrangement joins TRBV6-1 to TRBJ2-7; TRBD1 matches at 8 bases. This CDR3 has 14 amino acids. Per the germline V gene, CDR1 is MNHNS and CDR2 is SASEGT. V dropped 4 bases and J dropped 5; count of bases not matched to a gene: 7. CDR3 DNA, as far as it was read: TGTGCCAGCAGTGGCGGGACAGGTCTCAACGAG. As protein: CASSGGTGLNE. The complete CDR3 sequence is CASSGGTGLNEQYF.

Concerning this clone itself: The observed sequence ends 3 residues before the CDR3 terminus, with the missing tail filled in from the germline J gene. This rearrangement joins TRBV27 to TRBJ2-7; D may be TRBD1 (6 bases). CDR1 is MNHEY, CDR2 SMNVEV, per germline (reference sequence). Trimming stripped 5 bases from V and 0 bases from J, with 11 bases between. The CDR3 length is 14 residues. CDR3 DNA (partial): TGTGCCAGCAGTCCCCGACAGGACTCCTACGAG. It codes for CASSPRQDSYE. The CDR3 in full is CASSPRQDSYEQYF.

This clone showed up many times. Sequencing ends 3 residues short of the CDR3 end; the germline J gene provides the rest. This chain uses TRBV2 with TRBJ2-1; D is possibly TRBD1 (6 bases). V was cut by 6 bases and J by 7 bases, with 10 bases left in between. There are 12 residues in the CDR3. Germline lookup yields CDR1 SNHLY and CDR2 FYNNEI. The CDR3 protein is CASRTGWNEQFF. The DNA read from the CDR3 is TGTGCCAGCAGAACAGGGTGGAATGAG.

Many counts were recorded for this clone. The sequence runs out 3 residues before the end of the CDR3; the remainder is reconstructed from the germline J gene. This chain connects TRBV18 to TRBJ2-3; 11 nucleotides match TRBD2. The CDR3 totals 16 residues. With 3 bases clipped from V and 8 bases from J, the junction kept 10 bases outside the gene matches. The germline CDR1 and CDR2 sequences are KGHSH and LQKENI. The CDR3 DNA, read in part, is TGTGCCAGCTCACCTGAGACTAGCGGGGTTTTGGGTACG. Translated: CASSPETSGVLGT. The whole CDR3 protein is CASSPETSGVLGTQYF. The full variable domain, its missing parts supplied by reference TRBV18 and TRBJ2-3, is NAGVMQNPRHLVRRRGQEARLRCSPMKGHSHVYWYRQLPEEGLKFMVYLQKENIIDESGMPKERFSAEFPKEGPSILRIQQVVRGDSAAYFCASSPETSGVLGTQYFGPGTRLTVL.

In this sample, this clone turned up many times. Coverage ceases 3 residues before the CDR3 finishes, and the germline J gene fills in the end. The rearrangement uses TRBV20-1 and TRBJ1-5; D gene uncertain. CDR1 and CDR2 from the germline V gene are DFQATT and SNEGSKA (reference sequence). The CDR3 spans 14 residues. V was pared by 4 bases and J by 0 bases, with 10 bases between. CDR3 DNA, as far as it was read: TGCAGTGCTACTGCCGGGGATAGCAATCAGCCC. Amino acids: CSATAGDSNQP. The whole CDR3 is CSATAGDSNQPQHF.

This clone appeared many times. The CDR3 goes on 3 residues after the read ends, and that part is filled in from the germline J gene. V usage is TRBV7-9 and J usage is TRBJ2-3; 7 bases are shared with TRBD2. CDR3 length: 15 amino acids. Trimming cost V 7 bases and J 2 bases; bases outside gene matches: 9. Per germline, CDR1 SEHNR and CDR2 FQNEAQ (reference sequence). CDR3 DNA, as far as it was read: TGTGCCAGCAACGAACGGGGGGATTACACAGATACG. It is translated as CASNERGDYTDT. The full CDR3 is CASNERGDYTDTQYF.

This clone has at least ten counts. The CDR3 is cut off 3 residues early in the read; its end comes from the germline J gene. The genes are TRBV30 and TRBJ1-5; D may be TRBD1 (6 bases). The V end lost 0 bases, the J end lost 8 bases, and 11 bases lay between the germline ends. Germline V gene sequence: CDR1 GTSNPN, CDR2 SVGIG (reference sequence). The CDR3 totals 13 residues. The CDR3 is CAWSVNRAKPQHF. The covered CDR3 bases are TGTGCCTGGAGTGTAAACAGGGCAAAGCCC.

Worth noting for this clone: The read ends 3 residues early relative to the CDR3; the germline J gene fills the gap. This rearrangement joins TRBV10-2 to TRBJ1-5; D perhaps matches TRBD1 (6 bases). Germline V gene sequence: CDR1 WSHSY, CDR2 SAAADI. Trimming removed 4 bases at V and 4 bases at J, with 8 bases between. The CDR3 runs 13 residues. CDR3 region: CASSGQANQPQHF. Partial CDR3 DNA: TGCGCCAGCAGTGGACAGGCAAATCAGCCC.

This clone showed up many times. The read terminates 3 residues ahead of where the CDR3 ends, so the germline J gene completes it. The gene calls are TRBV5-1 and TRBJ1-4; the D gene is possibly TRBD1 (5 bases). Trimming cost V 5 bases and J 8 bases, with 13 bases left between them. Germline assignment: CDR1 SGHRS and CDR2 YFSETQ. The length of the CDR3 is 13 residues. The part of the CDR3 DNA that was read is TGCGCCAGCAGTGGGGCTCTGGGGGAAAAA. This codes for CASSGALGEK. The full CDR3 reads CASSGALGEKLFF.